One sample yielded the 30 T cell receptor beta chains listed below, sequenced in a study of vaccination and CD4 T cells after COVID-19. Scientists ran DNA taken from cultured CD4+ T cells through the Oncomine TCR Beta short-read assay for sequencing. TCRdb passed the PCR reads through MiXCR, listing each CDR3 protein once. The sample yields roughly 17,000 distinct CDR3 sequences, around 40% seen once. The antigens for these receptors are not known. Treatment described: approximately nine-day PBMC culture with coronavirus spike peptide pools or control peptides (ViraFEST assay). The source was CD4+ T cells from blood, cultured in vitro, collected before SARS-CoV-2 vaccination. The origin of the receptors is a human donor who had recovered from COVID-19.

The genes are TRBV28 and TRBJ1-5; 7 bases are shared with TRBD1. The V and J ends lost 6 bases and 1 base, in that order; junction bases with no gene match: 6. Germline CDR1 is MDHEN and CDR2 is SYDVKM. This CDR3 spans 15 amino acids. CDR3 residues: CASRPTGKSNQPQHF. CDR3 sequence (DNA): TGTGCCAGCAGACCGACAGGGAAAAGCAATCAGCCCCAGCATTTT.

This clonotype was seen only once. This chain joins TRBV7-9 and TRBJ2-3, with 9 nucleotides matching TRBD2. There are 16 residues in the CDR3. Germline CDR1 reads SEHNR; CDR2 reads FQNEAQ (reference sequence). Unmatched junction bases numbered 11, after V lost 5 bases and J lost 5 bases. Here the CDR3 reads CASSPRGGGAGDTQYF. Written as DNA, the CDR3 is TGTGCCAGCAGCCCCCGAGGCGGGGGGGCCGGAGATACGCAGTATTTT.

The chain combines TRBV7-9 with TRBJ1-1; D ambiguous. Per the germline V gene, CDR1 is SEHNR and CDR2 is FQNEAQ (reference sequence). Trimming left V 0 bases short and J 6 bases short, with 11 bases between. The CDR3 has 14 residues. DNA of the CDR3: TGTGCCAGCAGCTTAGCGTCCGAGGCAGCTGAAGCTTTCTTT. Its translation: CASSLASEAAEAFF.

The chain combines TRBV7-9 with TRBJ2-7; D remains unclear. Between the trimmed V and J ends, which lost 3 bases and 0 bases, there was a span of 9 bases. Per germline, CDR1 SEHNR and CDR2 FQNEAQ (reference sequence). The CDR3 consists of 14 residues. This CDR3 reads CASSFHSISYEQYF. The CDR3 bases are TGTGCCAGCAGCTTCCACAGTATCTCCTACGAGCAGTACTTC.

The chain links TRBV7-9 to TRBJ1-6, with D hard to call. The length of the CDR3 is 14 residues. CDR1 is SEHNR and CDR2 is FQNEAQ in the germline V gene (reference sequence). V was shortened by 2 bases and J by 7 bases, with 9 bases between the two germline ends. CDR3 amino acids: CASSLLSLNSPLHF. CDR3 DNA sequence: TGTGCCAGCAGCTTATTATCCTTGAATTCACCCCTCCACTTT.

The genes are TRBV6-2 or TRBV6-3 and TRBJ1-5; no clear D gene. Trimming shortened V by 5 bases and J by 2 bases, and 16 bases separated the two germline ends. The CDR3 has 16 residues. The germline CDR1 and CDR2 sequences are MNHEY and SVGEGT. CDR3: CASSPILFGGNQPQHF. The CDR3 DNA reads as TGTGCCAGCAGTCCCATTTTATTCGGGGGCAATCAGCCCCAGCATTTT.

The chain carries TRBV7-7 and TRBJ2-1; 7 positions agree with TRBD2. J gave up 3 bases and V 3 bases, and 5 bases lay outside the gene matches. The CDR3 runs 15 residues. Looked up from germline, CDR1 is SSHAT and CDR2 is FNYEAQ (reference sequence). The CDR3 is CASSLSGGSYNEQFF. CDR3 coding DNA: TGTGCCAGCAGCTTGTCCGGGGGGAGCTACAATGAGCAGTTCTTC. Filled out from reference TRBV7-7 and TRBJ2-1, the complete variable domain reads GAGVSQSPRYKVTKRGQDVTLRCDPISSHATLYWYQQALGQGPEFLTYFNYEAQPDKSGLPSDRFSAERPEGSISTLTIQRTEQRDSAMYRCASSLSGGSYNEQFFGPGTRLTVL.

This clonotype has more than one count but fewer than ten. The J gene is TRBJ1-5, the V gene TRBV7-8; D gene uncertain. CDR1 is SGHVS, CDR2 FQNEAQ, per germline. The V and J ends lost 2 bases and 5 bases respectively, with 7 bases between them. The CDR3 has 13 residues. The CDR3 loop is CASSLLWDQPQHF. The CDR3 coding sequence is TGTGCCAGCAGCTTACTTTGGGATCAGCCCCAGCATTTT.

The V call is TRBV4-1, the J call TRBJ2-4; D gene uncertain. The germline V and J ends were trimmed by 0 bases and 6 bases, with 9 bases remaining between them. CDR1 and CDR2 from the germline V gene are MGHRA and YSYEKL. The CDR3 sequence is 14 residues long. CDR3 sequence (DNA): TGCGCCAGCAGCCAAGATTTCGGTGGAAACATTCAGTACTTC. Protein: CASSQDFGGNIQYF.

V gene TRBV5-1 combines with J gene TRBJ1-1; tentative D call: TRBD1 (6 bases). The germline V and J ends were trimmed by 2 bases and 4 bases, with 9 bases remaining between them. This CDR3 region has 13 residues. CDR1 and CDR2 from the germline V gene are SGHRS and YFSETQ. As DNA, the CDR3 is TGCGCCAGCAGCTTAGGCAGGGGCACTGAAGCTTTCTTT. It encodes CASSLGRGTEAFF.

This chain uses TRBV20-1 with TRBJ2-5, with TRBD2 matching over 8 bases. Looked up from germline, CDR1 is DFQATT and CDR2 is SNEGSKA (reference sequence). The CDR3 loop spans 14 amino acids. With 1 base clipped from V and 5 bases from J, the junction kept 6 bases outside the gene matches. CDR3 coding DNA: TGCAGTGCTAGAGCCCGCGGGGGGTGGGAGACCCAGTACTTC. It yields the protein CSARARGGWETQYF.

V and J are TRBV6-5 and TRBJ1-1; weak D call: TRBD1 (5 bases). This CDR3 is 18 amino acids long. Trimming removed 0 bases from V and 3 bases from J, with 20 bases in between. CDR1 and CDR2 (germline): MNHEY, SVGAGI. The chain's CDR3 is CASSYSKGRAVSDTEAFF. The CDR3 nucleotides read TGTGCCAGCAGTTACTCGAAGGGCAGGGCGGTTTCGGACACTGAAGCTTTCTTT.

This clonotype was recorded only once. V is TRBV7-6 and J is TRBJ2-1, with 7 bases matching TRBD2. The CDR3 length is 16 residues. V dropped 2 bases and J dropped 9; count of bases not matched to a gene: 13. Per the germline V gene, CDR1 is SGHVS and CDR2 is FNYEAQ. As DNA, the CDR3 is TGTGCCAGCAGCTTAAGCCCTAGCGGTCCCGGGAGTGAGCAGTTCTTC. It is translated as CASSLSPSGPGSEQFF.

V is TRBV7-2 and J is TRBJ1-5, with D possibly TRBD1 on 5 matching bases. The CDR3 runs to 15 residues. V was shortened by 5 bases and J by 4 bases, with 15 bases between the two germline ends. The germline gives CDR1 SGHTA, CDR2 FQGNSA. The DNA of the CDR3 is TGTGCCAGCAGCCTTAGTTTGGGGGGAAATCAGCCCCAGCATTTT. Protein product: CASSLSLGGNQPQHF.

The J gene is TRBJ2-3, the V gene TRBV7-9; 10 bases are shared with TRBD1. V was clipped by 0 bases and J by 0 bases; unmatched bases: 9. This CDR3 spans 19 amino acids. Germline values: CDR1 SEHNR, CDR2 FQNEAQ (reference sequence). The CDR3 region is CASSLARTGGPRSTDTQYF. The CDR3 DNA reads as TGTGCCAGCAGCTTAGCCCGGACAGGGGGACCACGTAGCACAGATACGCAGTATTTT.

The V call is TRBV7-6, the J call TRBJ2-5, with D unclear. Germline assignment: CDR1 SGHVS and CDR2 FNYEAQ. Trimming took 1 base from V and 2 from J, leaving 11 bases between them. The CDR3 consists of 15 residues. CDR3 sequence: CASSLEPPEQETQYF. The DNA of the CDR3 is TGTGCCAGCAGCTTAGAGCCGCCAGAACAAGAGACCCAGTACTTC.

This clonotype was observed a handful of times. This sequence joins TRBV6-2 or TRBV6-3 and TRBJ2-7; TRBD1 might be the D (7 bases). There are 13 residues in the CDR3. Germline V gives CDR1 MNHEY, CDR2 SVGEGT. V dropped 10 bases and J dropped 3 bases, with 16 bases sitting between them. The CDR3 bases are TGTGCCACCCTCCAGGGGGGTCGCTACGAGCAGTACTTC. Translating gives CATLQGGRYEQYF.

The chain couples TRBV2 to TRBJ1-1; the match to TRBD1 covers 7 bases. CDR3 length: 14 residues. Germline loops: CDR1 SNHLY, CDR2 FYNNEI. With 6 bases clipped from V and 7 bases from J, the junction kept 11 bases outside the gene matches. The DNA for the CDR3 is TGTGCCAGCAGGGACGGACAGGATTACAGTGAAGCTTTCTTT. Protein product: CASRDGQDYSEAFF.

This clonotype was recorded once. V is TRBV7-6 and J is TRBJ2-1; 7 nucleotides align to TRBD2. This CDR3 spans 16 amino acids. The V and J ends lost 2 bases and 0 bases, in that order; junction bases with no gene match: 4. Germline V gene lookup returns CDR1 SGHVS and CDR2 FNYEAQ. The DNA for the CDR3 is TGTGCCAGCAGCTTATCCAGCGGGACCTCCTACAATGAGCAGTTCTTC. It specifies CASSLSSGTSYNEQFF.

The V call is TRBV29-1, the J call TRBJ2-7, with D maybe TRBD2 (6 bases). CDR1 is SQVTM and CDR2 is ANQGSEA in the germline V gene. Trimming removed 7 bases at V and 6 bases at J, with 13 bases between. This CDR3 has 11 residues. The CDR3 region is CSAGLGGEQYF. CDR3 coding DNA: TGCAGCGCTGGCCTCGGGGGCGAGCAGTACTTC.

This clonotype was seen a few times. The chain links TRBV20-1 to TRBJ2-5, with TRBD2 matching 9 bases. Germline V lookup: CDR1 DFQATT, CDR2 SNEGSKA (reference sequence). The CDR3 totals 15 residues. The J segment lost 6 bases and the V segment lost 1 base, leaving 9 bases of the junction unmatched. The CDR3 region is CSARGRTSALQTQYF. CDR3 nucleotides: TGCAGTGCTAGAGGGCGGACTAGCGCTTTACAGACCCAGTACTTC.

The chain carries TRBV7-2 and TRBJ2-1, with a possible D match to TRBD1 (5 bases). The CDR3 is 15 amino acids. Germline CDR1 reads SGHTA; CDR2 reads FQGNSA. Trimming took off 5 bases at V and 7 bases at J, with 18 bases between the two ends. Here the CDR3 DNA reads TGTGCCAGCAGCATCTCCAGGGATTTGTATAATGAGCAGTTCTTC. Protein: CASSISRDLYNEQFF.

The V gene is TRBV7-7, the J gene TRBJ2-7; TRBD1 aligns across 7 bases. Germline V gives CDR1 SSHAT, CDR2 FNYEAQ (reference sequence). The CDR3 spans 13 residues. Trimming removed 5 bases from V and 3 bases from J; junction bases left unmatched: 4. CDR3 region: CASSRGQNYEQYF. The DNA of the CDR3 is TGTGCCAGCAGCCGGGGACAGAACTACGAGCAGTACTTC.

This clonotype came up a few times. This chain connects TRBV10-1 to TRBJ1-5, with 9 bases matching TRBD1. Looked up from germline, CDR1 is WNHNN and CDR2 is SYGVQD (reference sequence). Trimming removed 7 bases from V and 0 bases from J; junction bases left unmatched: 10. The length of the CDR3 is 17 residues. The CDR3 is CASIIVGTGNSNQPQHF. The CDR3 region has the DNA TGCGCCAGCATCATCGTGGGGACAGGGAATAGCAATCAGCCCCAGCATTTT.

This clonotype was counted only a few times. V and J are TRBV7-6 and TRBJ1-1; D unclear. The CDR3 runs to 15 residues. Germline V CDR1 and CDR2: SGHVS, FNYEAQ. The V end was cut by 0 bases, the J end by 2 bases, with 10 bases between. The CDR3 DNA reads TGTGCCAGCAGCTTAGCCCCAACAGCAAACACTGAAGCTTTCTTT. The encoded protein is CASSLAPTANTEAFF.

This clonotype has a handful of counts. The chain uses TRBV6-2 or TRBV6-3 and TRBJ1-1; a weak D match, TRBD1 (6 bases). The V and J ends lost 2 bases and 1 base respectively, with 17 bases between them. The CDR3 is 17 residues long. CDR1 and CDR2 from the germline V gene are MNHEY and SVGEGT. This CDR3 is CASSYTRGGLWNTEAFF. CDR3 bases: TGTGCCAGCAGTTACACCCGAGGGGGGCTATGGAACACTGAAGCTTTCTTT.

The chain has TRBV7-2 and TRBJ2-7, with 9 bases matching TRBD1. The V gene's germline CDR1 is SGHTA and CDR2 FQGNSA. J lost 3 bases, V lost 5 bases, and 8 bases had no gene match. The CDR3 totals 15 residues. CDR3 nucleotide sequence: TGTGCCAGCAGCCAGGACAGGGGCCCCCTCTACGAGCAGTACTTC. Residues: CASSQDRGPLYEQYF.

The chain links TRBV2 to TRBJ1-5; no clear D. The CDR3 extends over 15 amino acids. In germline, CDR1 is SNHLY, CDR2 FYNNEI. V lost 6 bases and J lost 3, with 15 bases in between. This CDR3 reads CASRARTGDNQPQHF. DNA of the CDR3: TGTGCCAGCAGAGCCCGGACGGGAGACAATCAGCCCCAGCATTTT.

The chain has TRBV19 and TRBJ2-7, with a weak D call TRBD2 (5 bases). Germline assignment: CDR1 LNHDA and CDR2 SQIVND (reference sequence). The CDR3 consists of 11 residues. V was cut by 6 bases and J by 4 bases, with 7 bases left in between. DNA for the CDR3: TGTGCCAGTAGCGGGGAGTACGAGCAGTACTTC. It codes for CASSGEYEQYF. Complete variable domain (other parts from reference TRBV19 and TRBJ2-7): DGGITQSPKYLFRKEGQNVTLSCEQNLNHDAMYWYRQDPGQGLRLIYYSQIVNDFQKGDIAEGYSVSREKKESFPLTVTSAQKNPTAFYLCASSGEYEQYFGPGTRLTVT.

This clonotype was detected a few times. V usage is TRBV12-3 or TRBV12-4 and J usage is TRBJ1-6, with D unresolved. V lost 4 bases and J lost 6, with 10 bases in between. This CDR3 contains 14 residues. In DNA form, the CDR3 reads TGTGCCAGCAGTTCGGACCCGGGTAATTCACCCCTCCACTTT. Translating it yields CASSSDPGNSPLHF.